The 17 T cell receptor beta chains below all came from one sample that was sequenced in a study of CD8+ T cells in alopecia areata (dated by TCRdb to about 2018). The library came from the immunoSEQ multiplex PCR assay. To provide template for TCR sequencing, every sample had RNA extracted and reverse transcribed into cDNA. TCRdb mirrors the immuneACCESS table, restricted to in-frame sequences. Some clones are absent from its copies; in checked studies, under half trace to an unresolved V gene, and the reason for the others is unknown. Within this sample are fewer than 250,000 clones, with approximately 67% of them counted one time only. Approximately 1.3% of the sample is in the top ten clones. Sample treatment or condition, as interpreted from the label and publication: oral pan-JAK inhibitor, 5-10 mg twice daily. Sequences were derived from CD4+ T cells sorted from blood, sampled at week 49, from a patient treated with tofacitinib. These receptors came from a human donor with alopecia areata.

This clone was detected only once. The chain links TRBV4-3 to TRBJ2-5; D possibly corresponds to TRBD2 (5 bases). The germline CDR1 and CDR2 sequences are LGHNA and YSLEER. V shed 1 base and J shed 4 bases, with 7 bases lying between them. This CDR3 is built from 13 residues. The CDR3 DNA reads as TGCGCCAGCAGCCAAGGGACTCGAGAGACCCAGTACTTC. Translation: CASSQGTRETQYF.

This clone was seen a handful of times. V usage is TRBV11-2 and J usage is TRBJ1-6, with D possibly being TRBD1 (5 bases). The CDR3 loop spans 11 amino acids. Deletions cut 3 bases from V and 12 bases from J, with 6 bases between. CDR1 is SGHAT, CDR2 FQNNGV, per germline. CDR3 in DNA: TGTGCCAGCAGCTTGGGACTACCCCTCCACTTT. Its protein is CASSLGLPLHF. Together with reference TRBV11-2 and TRBJ1-6, the CDR3 gives the full variable domain: EAGVAQSPRYKIIEKRQSVAFWCNPISGHATLYWYQQILGQGPKLLIQFQNNGVVDDSQLPKDRFSAERLKGVDSTLKIQPAKLEDSAVYLCASSLGLPLHFGNGTRLTVT.

This clone has only a few counts. This sequence joins TRBV29-1 and TRBJ1-2, with 9 bases fitting TRBD1. Germline V gene lookup returns CDR1 SQVTM and CDR2 ANQGSEA. This CDR3 comprises 15 residues. After removal of 5 bases from V and 2 bases from J, the junction contained 9 bases not matched to a gene. CDR3 region: CSVSTGQGLNYGYTF. The CDR3 DNA is TGCAGCGTTTCCACTGGACAGGGGTTAAACTATGGCTACACCTTC. The entire variable domain, with the rest obtained from reference TRBV29-1 and TRBJ1-2, is as follows: SAVISQKPSRDICQRGTSLTIQCQVDSQVTMMFWYRQQPGQSLTLIATANQGSEATYESGFVIDKFPISRPNLTFSTLTVSNMSPEDSSIYLCSVSTGQGLNYGYTFGSGTRLTVV.

The V call is TRBV29-1, the J call TRBJ2-7, with TRBD1 matching 8 bases. Germline values: CDR1 SQVTM, CDR2 ANQGSEA. The CDR3 consists of 14 residues. V gave up 7 bases and J gave up 3 bases; unmatched junction bases: 11. The CDR3 sequence is CSATGTGPHYEQYF. For the CDR3, the DNA is TGCAGCGCTACCGGGACAGGACCACACTACGAGCAGTACTTC.

This chain connects TRBV29-1 to TRBJ2-2; no firm D call. CDR1 is SQVTM and CDR2 is ANQGSEA in the germline V gene. This CDR3 spans 12 amino acids. The CDR3 DNA is TGCAGTGGCAGACTGAACACCGGGGAGCTGTTTTTT. This gives the protein CSGRLNTGELFF.

V is TRBV29-1 and J is TRBJ2-7; 7 bases are shared with TRBD1. After removal of 7 bases from V and 7 bases from J, the junction contained 10 bases not matched to a gene. The CDR3 covers 12 residues. The V gene's germline CDR1 is SQVTM and CDR2 ANQGSEA. For the CDR3, the DNA is TGCAGCGCCTTACAGGGGTTGAGTGAGCAGTACTTC. Its translation: CSALQGLSEQYF.

The gene calls are TRBV5-6 and TRBJ1-4; D not certain. CDR1 is SGHDT and CDR2 is YYEEEE in the germline V gene. This CDR3 contains 14 residues. Trimming pared 2 bases from V and 8 bases from J, leaving 13 bases between. CDR3 sequence: CASSLRQDIEKLFF. In DNA form, the CDR3 reads TGTGCCAGCAGCTTACGGCAAGATATCGAAAAACTGTTTTTT.

This chain links TRBV18 with TRBJ2-7; tentative D call: TRBD2 (7 bases). CDR3 length: 15 amino acids. CDR1 is KGHSH and CDR2 is LQKENI in the germline V gene. V lost 6 bases to trimming and J lost 0 bases, with 15 bases between them. This CDR3 reads CASSAGGPISYEQYF. The CDR3 coding sequence is TGTGCCAGCTCCGCCGGGGGGCCTATCTCCTACGAGCAGTACTTC.

This clone was seen a handful of times. J is TRBJ2-7 and V is TRBV6-5; 9 bases agree with TRBD1. With V trimmed by 6 bases and J by 0 bases, 0 bases remained unmatched. The germline gives CDR1 MNHEY, CDR2 SVGAGI. The CDR3 consists of 13 residues. The CDR3 loop is CASRGQGSYEQYF. The CDR3 bases are TGTGCCAGCAGGGGACAGGGCTCCTACGAGCAGTACTTC.

This chain connects TRBV19 to TRBJ1-1; 7 positions agree with TRBD1. Per germline, CDR1 LNHDA and CDR2 SQIVND (reference sequence). The J segment lost 1 base and the V segment lost 4 bases, leaving 9 bases of the junction unmatched. This CDR3 comprises 16 residues. The CDR3: CASSSMTRDRNTEAFF. In DNA, the CDR3 is TGTGCCAGTAGTAGCATGACCCGGGACAGGAACACTGAAGCTTTCTTT.

The gene calls are TRBV6-6 and TRBJ1-1; no clear D. Germline values: CDR1 MNHNY, CDR2 SVGAGI (reference sequence). CDR3 length equals 14 residues. Trimming pared 6 bases from V and 4 bases from J, leaving 15 bases between. CDR3 sequence reads: CASRDAGEGTEAFF. CDR3 coding DNA: TGTGCCAGCAGGGACGCCGGGGAGGGCACTGAAGCTTTCTTT.

The chain employs TRBV5-1 and TRBJ1-1; D remains unclear. This CDR3 comprises 14 residues. Germline values: CDR1 SGHRS, CDR2 YFSETQ. The V end was cut by 0 bases, the J end by 0 bases, with 6 bases between. This chain's CDR3 is CASSLDRMNTEAFF. The CDR3 DNA follows: TGCGCCAGCAGCTTGGACAGAATGAACACTGAAGCTTTCTTT.

This clone was found a few times. The chain uses TRBV30 and TRBJ2-1; D remains ambiguous. Germline V CDR1 and CDR2: GTSNPN, SVGIG (reference sequence). The CDR3 contains 15 residues. V dropped 0 bases and J dropped 0 bases, with 9 bases sitting between them. CDR3 nucleotide sequence: TGTGCCTGGAGTGTACACCGGGTCTCCTACAATGAGCAGTTCTTC. Translating gives CAWSVHRVSYNEQFF.

The sample holds a few counts of this clone. The V and J genes are TRBV5-5 and TRBJ2-2, with D tentatively TRBD1 (5 bases). The V end lost 1 base, the J end lost 5 bases, and 6 bases lay between the germline ends. This CDR3 has 13 amino acids. Germline CDR1 SGHKS, CDR2 YYEKEE (reference sequence). The CDR3 nucleotides read TGTGCCAGCAGCTTGCAGGGTACCGGGGAGCTGTTTTTT. Its translation: CASSLQGTGELFF.

This clone has just one count. The V call is TRBV29-1, the J call TRBJ1-1, with unresolved D. Germline V gives CDR1 SQVTM, CDR2 ANQGSEA. Trimming took off 7 bases at V and 4 bases at J, with 19 bases between the two ends. The CDR3 is 14 amino acids. CDR3: CSGRLGGGSTEAFF. For the CDR3, the DNA is TGCAGCGGACGATTGGGCGGCGGGAGCACTGAAGCTTTCTTT.

This clone occurred a few times. The chain carries TRBV6-6 and TRBJ1-2, with 9 bases fitting TRBD1. In germline, CDR1 is MNHNY, CDR2 SVGAGI (reference sequence). V gave up 6 bases and J gave up 5 bases; unmatched junction bases: 4. The CDR3 length is 13 residues. The CDR3 loop reads CASRLGQGYGYTF. The CDR3 DNA sequence: TGTGCCAGCAGACTTGGACAGGGGTATGGCTACACCTTC.

The V call is TRBV30, the J call TRBJ1-1; 9 bases are shared with TRBD1. The CDR3 runs to 14 residues. The trim removed 4 bases at V and 7 bases at J, leaving 10 bases unmatched. The V gene's germline CDR1 is GTSNPN and CDR2 SVGIG (reference sequence). In nucleotides, the CDR3 is TGTGCCTGGATTCCCGGGACAGGGATCGGTGAAGCTTTCTTT. It yields the protein CAWIPGTGIGEAFF.